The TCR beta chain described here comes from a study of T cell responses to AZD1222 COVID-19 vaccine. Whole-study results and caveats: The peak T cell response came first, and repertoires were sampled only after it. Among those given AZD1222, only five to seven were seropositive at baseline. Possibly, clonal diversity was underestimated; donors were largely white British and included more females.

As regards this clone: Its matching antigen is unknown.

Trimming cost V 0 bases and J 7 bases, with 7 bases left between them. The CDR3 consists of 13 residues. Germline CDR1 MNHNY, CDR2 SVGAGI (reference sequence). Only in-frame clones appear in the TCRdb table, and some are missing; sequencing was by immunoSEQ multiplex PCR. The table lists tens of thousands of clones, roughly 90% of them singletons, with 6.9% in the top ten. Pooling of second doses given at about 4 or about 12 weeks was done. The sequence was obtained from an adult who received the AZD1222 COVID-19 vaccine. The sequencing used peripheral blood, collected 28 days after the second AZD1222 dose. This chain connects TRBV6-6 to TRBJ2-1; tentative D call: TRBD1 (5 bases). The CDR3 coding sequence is TGTGCCAGCAGTTACTCAGGGGTGAATGAGCAGTTCTTC. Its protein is CASSYSGVNEQFF.